These T cell receptor beta chains were read from a single sample in a study of blood T cell repertoires in COVID-19. The assay was immunoSEQ multiplex PCR, and TCRdb's table has in-frame clones only and misses some. In the table there are tens of thousands of clones, approximately 90% of which are singletons. Sequencing input: peripheral blood. These receptors all stem from an elderly woman with active COVID-19. The CDR3 runs from the conserved cysteine through the conserved F or W. The D gene is left open where the match is weak. The listing skips clone size in some rows; elsewhere it reads once, few, many or a size class.

clone size	V gene	J gene	D gene	CDR3 protein	CDR3 DNA
NA	TRBV4-3	TRBJ1-6	NA	CASSQGQVDSPLHF	TGCGCCAGCAGCCAAGGACAGGTTGATTCACCCCTCCACTTT
NA	TRBV19	TRBJ2-1	TRBD2	CASSVTSGGPNEQFF	TGTGCCAGTAGTGTGACTAGCGGGGGCCCCAATGAGCAGTTCTTC
NA	TRBV4-3	TRBJ1-1	NA	CASSQVRGGGNTEAFF	TGCGCCAGCAGCCAGGTCAGGGGTGGGGGGAACACTGAAGCTTTCTTT
NA	TRBV4-3	TRBJ2-2	TRBD1	CASSQGPFGTENTGELFF	TGCGCCAGCAGCCAAGGCCCCTTCGGGACAGAGAACACCGGGGAGCTGTTTTTT
few	TRBV30	TRBJ1-5	NA	CAWREQQGVNQPQHF	TGTGCCTGGAGAGAGCAACAGGGTGTCAATCAGCCCCAGCATTTT
once	TRBV5-1	TRBJ1-4	NA	CASSLASHPGEKLFF	TGCGCCAGCAGCCTCGCCTCGCATCCCGGGGAAAAACTGTTTTTT
NA	TRBV3-1/TRBV3-2	TRBJ2-1	NA	CASSQDVAAVEQFF	TGTGCCAGCAGCCAAGATGTTGCGGCAGTTGAGCAGTTCTTC
NA	TRBV25-1	TRBJ1-4	NA	CASSVIGTPDEKLFF	TGTGCCAGCAGCGTCATCGGGACACCGGATGAAAAACTGTTTTTT
NA	TRBV7-2	TRBJ2-7	NA	CASSSLNRVLAYF	TGTGCCAGCAGTTCACTCAACAGGGTCTTGGCGTACTTC
NA	TRBV6-5	TRBJ2-4	TRBD2	CASSYSRGGIQYF	TGTGCCAGCAGTTACTCTCGGGGGGGCATTCAGTACTTC
NA	TRBV6-2/TRBV6-3	TRBJ2-3	TRBD2	CASSYRLAGGPNTDTQYF	TGTGCCAGCAGTTACCGACTAGCGGGGGGTCCTAACACAGATACGCAGTATTTT
NA	TRBV18	TRBJ2-2	NA	CASSPVPGVRTRTGELFF	TGTGCCAGCTCACCCGTCCCAGGGGTTCGTACCCGCACCGGGGAGCTGTTTTTT
NA	TRBV7-2	TRBJ1-5	TRBD1	CASSPRTGASNQPQHF	TGTGCCAGCAGCCCCCGGACAGGAGCTAGCAATCAGCCCCAGCATTTT
NA	TRBV2	TRBJ1-1	NA	CASSPRGRLSTEAFF	TGTGCCAGCAGCCCTCGTGGCAGGTTGAGCACTGAAGCTTTCTTT
NA	TRBV9	TRBJ1-1	NA	CASSEGLYTEAFF	TGTGCCAGCAGCGAGGGGCTGTACACTGAAGCTTTCTTT
NA	TRBV9	TRBJ1-2	NA	CASSVSTGTTHGYTF	TGTGCCAGCAGCGTTAGTACAGGGACGACCCATGGCTACACCTTC
NA	TRBV27	TRBJ1-1	TRBD1	CASREPGTGAAFF	TGTGCCAGCAGGGAACCCGGGACAGGGGCCGCTTTCTTT
NA	TRBV10-2	TRBJ1-5	NA	CASRGGDAGSPQHF	TGCGCCAGCAGGGGAGGGGACGCGGGGTCGCCCCAGCATTTT
NA	TRBV4-3	TRBJ2-5	NA	CASSQDKGRTQYF	TGCGCCAGCAGCCAAGACAAGGGGCGGACCCAGTACTTC
once	TRBV3-1/TRBV3-2	TRBJ2-7	TRBD1	CASSQTGQGSYEQYF	TGTGCCAGCAGCCAAACGGGACAGGGGAGCTACGAGCAGTACTTC
NA	TRBV19	TRBJ1-1	NA	CASSIGQLNTEAFF	TGTGCCAGTAGTATAGGTCAGTTGAACACTGAAGCTTTCTTT
NA	TRBV3-1/TRBV3-2	TRBJ2-1	TRBD2	CASSQARLAGAYNEQFF	TGTGCCAGCAGCCAAGCCCGGCTAGCGGGGGCCTACAATGAGCAGTTCTTC
few	TRBV6-5	TRBJ1-2	NA	CASRTELYGYTF	TGTGCCAGCAGAACAGAGCTTTATGGCTACACCTTC
many	TRBV19	TRBJ1-2	NA	CASTAALTRANYGYTF	TGTGCCAGTACGGCAGCATTAACTAGAGCTAACTATGGCTACACCTTC
NA	TRBV15	TRBJ1-6	TRBD1	CATSGRQGSSYNSPLHF	TGTGCCACCAGCGGCAGACAGGGGAGCTCCTATAATTCACCCCTCCACTTT
NA	TRBV4-3	TRBJ1-2	NA	CASSQDRVYGYTF	TGCGCCAGCAGCCAAGACAGGGTCTATGGCTACACCTTC
few	TRBV27	TRBJ2-7	NA	CASRAGTGFGEQYF	TGTGCCAGCAGGGCGGGGACGGGGTTTGGCGAGCAGTACTTC
NA	TRBV28	TRBJ1-6	NA	CASSFHGLSSPLHF	TGTGCCAGCAGTTTCCACGGGTTGAGTTCACCCCTCCACTTT
NA	TRBV6-2/TRBV6-3	TRBJ1-2	NA	CASSRDFNYGYTF	TGTGCCAGCAGTAGGGACTTCAACTATGGCTACACCTTC
NA	TRBV27	TRBJ1-1	TRBD1	CASIKQGAWTEAFF	TGTGCCAGCATCAAACAGGGGGCTTGGACTGAAGCTTTCTTT
NA	TRBV2	TRBJ1-2	NA	CATVRLRGANYGYTF	TGTGCCACCGTACGACTCAGGGGCGCTAACTATGGCTACACCTTC
NA	TRBV6-4	TRBJ2-1	NA	CASSDAGSSYNEQFF	TGTGCCAGCAGTGACGCCGGTTCCTCCTACAATGAGCAGTTCTTC
NA	TRBV5-6	TRBJ2-7	TRBD1	CASSYYRGLAIEQYF	TGTGCCAGCAGCTACTACAGGGGGCTGGCGATCGAGCAGTACTTC
NA	TRBV19	TRBJ1-1	TRBD1	CASSIRLDRGNTEAFF	TGTGCCAGTAGTATACGGTTGGACAGGGGGAACACTGAAGCTTTCTTT
few	TRBV2	TRBJ2-7	NA	CASDGNSYEQYF	TGTGCCAGCGACGGGAATAGCTACGAGCAGTACTTC
NA	TRBV5-5	TRBJ1-6	TRBD1	CASSWTGDNSPLHF	TGTGCCAGCAGCTGGACAGGGGATAATTCACCCCTCCACTTT
NA	TRBV5-1	TRBJ2-7	TRBD2	CASSTLSGGTYEQYF	TGCGCCAGCAGTACTTTAAGCGGGGGAACCTACGAGCAGTACTTC
NA	TRBV29-1	TRBJ1-5	NA	CSVVYVEKTQPQHF	TGCAGCGTTGTATATGTGGAGAAGACGCAGCCCCAGCATTTT
NA	TRBV27	TRBJ2-3	TRBD2	CASSFTSGGANTQYF	TGTGCCAGCAGTTTTACTAGCGGGGGGGCCAATACGCAGTATTTT
NA	TRBV18	TRBJ2-5	TRBD2	CASAELAYQETQYF	TGTGCCAGCGCCGAACTAGCGTATCAAGAGACCCAGTACTTC
NA	TRBV9	TRBJ1-2	NA	CASSVGRTLQIYGYTF	TGTGCCAGCAGCGTAGGGAGGACCCTACAGATATATGGCTACACCTTC
NA	TRBV7-3	TRBJ2-3	NA	CASSLVGGTSTDTQYF	TGTGCCAGCAGCTTAGTTGGCGGGACTAGCACAGATACGCAGTATTTT
NA	TRBV6-2/TRBV6-3	TRBJ1-1	NA	CASSYLNRMNTEAFF	TGTGCCAGCAGTTACTTGAACAGAATGAACACTGAAGCTTTCTTT
NA	TRBV12-3/TRBV12-4	TRBJ2-1	TRBD2	CASRERGASEQFF	TGTGCCAGCAGAGAGCGGGGGGCAAGTGAGCAGTTCTTC
NA	TRBV10-1	TRBJ1-6	TRBD1	CASSPGTGPQALHF	TGCGCCAGCAGTCCCGGGACAGGGCCCCAGGCCCTCCACTTT
NA	TRBV5-1	TRBJ1-6	NA	CASSLAGSVSSSYNSPLHF	TGCGCCAGCAGCTTGGCAGGGTCGGTTTCCAGCTCCTATAATTCACCCCTCCACTTT
NA	TRBV6-5	TRBJ2-5	NA	CASRNGYETQYF	TGTGCCAGCAGGAACGGGTACGAGACCCAGTACTTC
NA	TRBV7-9	TRBJ2-7	TRBD1	CASSLGIAGTGDYEQYF	TGTGCCAGCAGCTTAGGGATTGCAGGGACAGGGGACTACGAGCAGTACTTC
NA	TRBV11-2	TRBJ1-1	NA	CASSLEPGLDTEAFF	TGTGCCAGCAGCTTAGAGCCAGGGCTAGACACTGAAGCTTTCTTT
once	TRBV27	TRBJ2-3	NA	CASSPTRRDTQYF	TGTGCCAGCAGTCCAACTAGAAGGGATACGCAGTATTTT
NA	TRBV14	TRBJ1-6	NA	CASSLTENSPLHF	TGTGCCAGCAGCCTGACAGAGAATTCACCCCTCCACTTT
few	TRBV4-3	TRBJ1-3	TRBD1	CASSRLNRGQTGNTIYF	TGCGCCAGCAGCCGGCTGAACAGGGGGCAGACTGGAAACACCATATATTTT
NA	TRBV30	TRBJ1-5	NA	CAWEPTGRGNQPQHF	TGTGCCTGGGAACCCACGGGAAGGGGCAATCAGCCCCAGCATTTT
once	TRBV6-6	TRBJ1-1	NA	CASKGWGGGMNTEAFF	TGTGCCAGCAAGGGATGGGGCGGGGGGATGAACACTGAAGCTTTCTTT
NA	TRBV20-1	TRBJ1-1	NA	CSSRGEAAFF	TGCAGCAGTCGGGGGGAGGCCGCTTTCTTT
once	TRBV11-3	TRBJ2-2	NA	CASSLRGNTGELFF	TGTGCCAGCAGCTTACGGGGGAACACCGGGGAGCTGTTTTTT
NA	TRBV27	TRBJ2-7	TRBD2	CASSSIGGASSYEQYF	TGTGCCAGCAGTTCTATCGGGGGGGCGAGCTCCTACGAGCAGTACTTC
few	TRBV6-1	TRBJ2-7	TRBD1	CASSDGTGGLSYEQYF	TGTGCCAGCAGTGACGGGACAGGGGGTCTTTCCTACGAGCAGTACTTC
NA	TRBV5-6	TRBJ1-4	TRBD1	CASSGGQGSGEKLFF	TGTGCCAGCAGCGGGGGACAGGGGTCTGGTGAAAAACTGTTTTTT